This section outlines one T cell receptor beta chain sequence together with its context. This clone is a singleton in its sample. The target of this receptor is not known. There are no base qualities to consult, and no much larger clone falls within one base. These data come from a study of T cell responses to AZD1222 COVID-19 vaccine (dated by TCRdb to about 2021). At the level of the whole study: A total of under 250 trial participants underwent TCR sequencing, of whom nearly 210 had received two doses of AZD1222 and roughly 26 had received two doses of the MenACWY control vaccine. Enrollment into the trials was organized by age into subgroups of 18-55, 56-69 and 70-plus years, and those subgroups contained approximately 150, 30 and 60 TCR-sequenced participants, respectively. General conclusions and limits of the study: The 56-69-year group was small, and its depth increase did not reach significance, likely because of low power. Spike-specific TCR breadth and depth rose significantly after two AZD1222 doses compared with day 0 and with MenACWY recipients. Epitopes outside the regions mutated in the B.1.351 and B.1.1.7 variants were reportedly recognized by nearly half of the unique spike-specific TCRs. Conclusions about previously exposed vaccinees are limited because only 5 or 6 AZD1222 recipients were SARS-CoV-2 seropositive at baseline. Participants were mostly white British and included more females than males, and it was suggested by the authors that clonal diversity may have been underestimated. Because no samples from the day 14 peak response were available, repertoires could be characterized only after the peak T cell response. The vaccine-associated CD4 TCRs covered the entire spike protein, and the dominant responses fell in regions 160-218 and 743-854.

Unmatched junction bases come to 8, with V trimmed by 5 bases and J by 6 bases. There are 15 amino acids in the CDR3, from cysteine to phenylalanine inclusive. Of all the DNA, just the CDR3 is kept, 45 bases in frame from base 1. The germline V gene sets CDR1 to MDHEN and CDR2 to SYDVKM. The time point label, read with the paper, signifies: baseline before first vaccination. The intended sense of this specimen's treatment or condition label: meningococcal conjugate vaccine given as trial control. Vaccinee samples came from UK trials COV001 and COV002, including a single-blind randomized controlled phase 2/3 trial of AZD1222 (ChAdOx1 nCoV-19) in healthy adults. For TCRbeta chain sequencing, PBMC samples from trial participants were taken at day 0 and at day 28 after the second dose. The CDR3 regions of human TCRbeta chains were analyzed by immunosequencing. The study's own analysis went as follows. Repertoire TCRs were matched against a reference library of SARS-CoV-2-specific TCRs generated with the MIRA antigen-specificity platform. Breadth was defined as the fraction of unique TCRs that were SARS-CoV-2-associated. Depth was defined as the fraction of total T cells that were SARS-CoV-2-associated. Each spike-specific TCR was assigned to its reactive spike region and to a CD4 or CD8 class using the MIRA data. Log10-transformed breadth and depth values were compared by one-way ANOVA with Sidak's multiple comparisons tests. TCRdb took this table from immuneACCESS and kept in-frame rearrangements with V and J called. Such tables lack part of the clones; where checked against another copy, unresolved V genes explain under half of the gap, and the rest is unexplained. D and trimming come from the DNA, and the V and J calls and clone size come from that table. The sample includes about 220,000 clones, with approximately 94% observed a single time. The ten most abundant clones make up about 1% of the sample.

The V and J genes are TRBV28 and TRBJ2-2; 8 central bases correspond to TRBD2. The starting material was peripheral blood, obtained on day 0 of MenACWY control vaccination. This clonotype was obtained from an adult in good health. The DNA sequence reads TGTGCCAGCAGTACAGGCGGGGGGTCGCCCGGGGAGCTGTTTTTT. It translates to CASSTGGGSPGELFF.